These 2 T cell receptor beta chains were sequenced from one sample in a study of T-cell reconstitution after alpha-beta-depleted transplantation in children. The TCRbeta library was prepared with unique molecular identifiers. A single record per CDR3 protein comes from TCRdb applying MiXCR to the PCR reads. The sample has around 700,000 distinct CDR3 sequences; around 13% are singletons. The sample was PBMCs, taken before TCRalphabeta/CD19-depleted stem cell transplant. All receptors come from a girl aged 2 to 10 with congenital amegakaryocytic thrombocytopenia, due to receive a stem cell transplant.

This clonotype turned up a few times. The chain recombines TRBV7-6 with TRBJ2-7, with a weak D call TRBD2 (6 bases). Trimming left V 1 base short and J 0 bases short, with 16 bases between. CDR3 length: 17 residues. Germline assignment: CDR1 SGHVS and CDR2 FNYEAQ. This chain's CDR3 is CASSLGGGRSSSYEQYF. CDR3 sequence (DNA): TGTGCCAGCAGCTTAGGGGGAGGACGCTCGAGCTCCTACGAGCAGTACTTC.

This clonotype was detected a few times. V is TRBV6-5 and J is TRBJ1-2; possibly TRBD1 for D (6 bases). This CDR3 spans 14 amino acids. V dropped 0 bases and J dropped 6 bases, with 11 bases sitting between them. Germline-derived CDR1 and CDR2 are MNHEY and SVGAGI. The CDR3 loop is CASSYSVGANGYTF. The CDR3, as DNA: TGTGCCAGCAGTTACTCGGTGGGGGCTAATGGCTACACCTTC.